This T cell receptor beta chain was profiled in a study of beta chain features in type 1 diabetes (dated by TCRdb to 2016 to 2019). In terms of the full investigation: Mean age, gender distribution, total cell number and subset yield were not different between patients and healthy donors. Across all samples, roughly 110,000,000 sorted cells were examined, and cell number per subset correlated strongly with RNA yield. In the study, recently diagnosed type 1 diabetes patients and matched healthy donors were compared on the TCRB repertoires of their sorted circulating CD4+ T cell subsets. Regulatory and stem cell-like memory subsets were obtained from only 8 patients and about 8 healthy donors, while naive and central memory subsets were obtained from all 30 or so donors. Points the paper makes about the study in general: PCR may preferentially amplify shorter templates, but because patient and control samples were amplified and corrected together, any resulting skew would affect both groups equally. At VDJ recombination sites, patients with type 1 diabetes made fewer insertions and deleted more nucleotides, a pattern implying thymic rearrangement abnormalities. Because cDNA rather than genomic DNA was sequenced, highly expressing activated cells could have been over-represented, although no difference in activation and CD3 levels was found between groups. In all four CD4+ subsets, TCRB CDR3 length was moderately but significantly shorter in type 1 diabetes patients. Naive, central memory and regulatory TCRB repertoires appeared to be more similar among patients than among healthy donors. Because the HLA sub-analyses included only small numbers of individuals, any influence of HLA type on TCRB rearrangement was left unresolved.

V was cut back by 2 bases and J by 7 bases, leaving a gap of 9 bases between them. From a lookup of the germline V gene, CDR1 and CDR2 are SGHVS and FNYEAQ. The CDR3 numbers 13 residues from cysteine through phenylalanine. Only the CDR3 DNA stays, 39 bases, in frame from base 1. This clone has just a few counts. What this receptor recognizes is not known. No qualities accompany the bases; no much larger clone lies one base away. All of the isolated RNA was reverse transcribed with the High Capacity cDNA Reverse Transcription Kit, so expressed TCRB transcripts were sequenced. Deep immunoSEQ sequencing was performed on naive, central memory and regulatory T cell samples, with an average of roughly 4 million total reads per sample. Sorted cells were lysed in RLT buffer and RNA was extracted with DNase-treated RNeasy Micro or Mini kits, depending on cell number. Each cell subset was processed separately to prevent cross-contamination, with patient and healthy donor samples processed together. TCRB sequences were amplified from cDNA with the immunoSEQ multiplex PCR, producing 87-bp fragments spanning the CDR3 region. The amplicons were sequenced using the Illumina HiSeq platform. The original pipeline was this. PCR bias was corrected computationally using synthetic template baselines, and reads within Hamming distance 2 were collapsed, with unmergeable singletons discarded. Reads were aligned against IMGT to assign V, D and J genes, CDR3 length and insertions or deletions at six rearrangement sites. Within each subset, clonotype counts were normalized to sorted cell number, and only after that were true diversity and Gini coefficients computed with the tcR R package. The overlap coefficient, calculated on TCRB nucleotide sequences, was used to quantify repertoire sharing. Out-of-frame TCRB sequences from naive cells were analyzed to stand in for the pre-selection repertoire. What TCRdb holds here is the immuneACCESS table cut down to in-frame rearrangements. Part of the clones is not present; checked against another copy, under half of the missing clones reflect an unresolved V gene, and the others are unexplained. V and J calls and clone size are copied from that table; D and trimming were computed from the DNA. Across this sample there are hundreds of thousands of clones, with roughly 14% seen only once. Of the sample, 0.035% to 0.045% falls within the top ten clones.

Each donor gave one peripheral blood draw, roughly 0.12 L on average, collected into heparinised tubes. Naive, central memory, regulatory and stem cell-like memory CD4+ T cells were sorted on a BD FACSAria II using a panel including CD45RO, CCR7, CD25, CD127, CD95 and CD27. Every sorted population had a purity above 98%. PBMCs were isolated immediately by Lymphoprep density gradient centrifugation and stained directly without culture. To minimize batch effects, samples were stained and sorted in pairs, one healthy donor with one patient per experiment. This receptor was identified in a man between 25 and 39 years old in good health. The receptor chain draws on TRBV7-6 and TRBJ2-1, with an unclear D gene assignment. Material for sequencing was naive CD4+ T cells from blood. Explained via the paper, the cell subset or site label denotes: true naive CD4+ T cells. This receptor carries the CDR3 CASSLRPRNEQFF. The DNA sequence follows: TGTGCCAGCAGCTTAAGGCCCCGTAATGAGCAGTTCTTC.